This T cell receptor (beta chain) was captured by sequencing in a study of T cell responses to AZD1222 COVID-19 vaccine (dated by TCRdb to the early 2020s). A note on the overall study: AZD1222 recipients with second doses at about 4 weeks or about 12 weeks were pooled, because spike-specific TCR depth and breadth did not differ between schedules. A total of about 230 trial participants underwent TCR sequencing, of whom 200 to 220 received two doses of AZD1222 and around 25 received two doses of the MenACWY control vaccine. Trial participants were enrolled by age into subgroups of 18-55, 56-69 and 70-plus years, and 148, 28 and 57 TCR-sequenced participants, respectively, were included in these subgroups.

Taken from cysteine to phenylalanine, the CDR3 has 13 residues. Only CDR3 DNA remains: 39 bases, in frame from the first base. The germline V gene (reference sequence) provides CDR1 MNHEY and CDR2 SMNVEV. Germline trimming amounts to 6 bases on V and 10 bases on J, with 11 as the count of junction bases outside the gene matches. The intended sense of this specimen's time point label: baseline before first vaccination. Vaccinee samples were obtained from the UK trials COV001 and COV002, which included a single-blind randomized controlled phase 2/3 trial of AZD1222 (ChAdOx1 nCoV-19) in healthy adults. Trial participant PBMC samples were collected at day 0 and day 28 after the second dose for TCRbeta chain sequencing. The paper as a whole reports these results and caveats: Reportedly, close to half of the unique spike-specific TCRs recognized epitopes lying outside the regions that are mutated in the B.1.351 and B.1.1.7 variants. Because no samples from the day 14 peak response were available, repertoires could be characterized only after the peak T cell response. Most participants were white British and females outnumbered males, and the authors suggested that clonal diversity may have been underestimated. Vaccine-associated CD4 TCRs spanned the whole spike protein, with dominant responses in regions 160-218 and 743-854. After two AZD1222 doses, both the breadth and the depth of spike-specific TCRs were significantly higher than at day 0 and than in MenACWY recipients. In the small 56-69-year group, the increase in depth fell short of significance, most likely because of low power. Conclusions about previously exposed vaccinees were limited because only six or seven AZD1222 recipients were SARS-CoV-2 seropositive at baseline.

Comments on this clone: Its antigen remains unidentified. No much larger clone is present one base from it, and per-base qualities are unavailable.

The CDR3 regions of human TCRbeta chains were subjected to immunosequencing. The paper's processing steps were these. TCRs in the repertoires were matched against a reference library of SARS-CoV-2-specific TCRs that had been generated with the MIRA antigen-specificity platform. Breadth was defined as the fraction of unique TCRs that were SARS-CoV-2-associated, and depth was defined as the fraction of total T cells that were SARS-CoV-2-associated. Using the MIRA data, each spike-specific TCR was assigned both to the spike region to which the TCR was reactive and to a CD4 or CD8 class. Log10-transformed breadth and depth values were compared by one-way ANOVA with Sidak's multiple comparisons tests. As stored in TCRdb, this immuneACCESS dataset retains in-frame rearrangements with V and J assigned. A fraction of the clones does not appear; measured against another copy, unresolved V genes explain less than half of the discrepancy, and the remainder lacks a known reason. D and trimming come from the DNA, and the V and J calls and clone size come from that table. The sample includes more than 95,000 clones, with approximately 89% observed a single time. The ten largest clones take up around 19% of the sample.

The sequence is built from TRBV27 and TRBJ1-1, and TRBD1 aligns with 7 junction nucleotides. The clonotype comes from an adult in good health. This specimen consisted of peripheral blood, obtained on day 0 of AZD1222 vaccination. The DNA is TGTGCCAGCAGCCCTAGGACAGGCTTGGGAGCTTTCTTT. Translation gives CASSPRTGLGAFF.